These T cell receptor beta chains were read from a single sample in a study of cytomegalovirus exposure and HLA in healthy donors. Generated by immunoSEQ multiplex PCR, the TCRdb table keeps only in-frame clones and is missing some. Among about 180,000 clones listed, around 77% were seen once. Sequenced: PBMCs. The receptors originated from a man aged 55 to 70 in good health and CMV-seronegative. The CDR3 runs from the conserved cysteine through the conserved F or W. The D gene is left open where the match is weak. Size is stated for part of the rows, as once, few or many counts, or as a class when the clone is expanded.

TRBJ1-1,TRBV5-1,NA,13,NA,CASSLDTHAEAFF,TGCGCCAGCAGCTTGGACACCCACGCTGAAGCTTTCTTT
TRBJ2-7,TRBV28,NA,14,NA,CASSQRLVSREQYF,TGTGCCAGCAGTCAACGACTAGTGTCGAGGGAGCAGTACTTC
TRBJ1-4,TRBV28,NA,15,TRBD1,CASSLSTGGAVRLFF,TGTGCCAGCAGTCTGTCTACAGGGGGCGCGGTACGACTGTTTTTT
TRBJ2-3,TRBV6-6,NA,12,TRBD1,CATHYRGDTQYF,TGTGCCACACACTACAGGGGTGATACGCAGTATTTT
TRBJ2-5,TRBV27,few,16,TRBD1,CASRSVGTGVQETQYF,TGTGCCAGCAGGTCCGTCGGGACAGGGGTCCAAGAGACCCAGTACTTC
TRBJ1-1,TRBV6-5,NA,15,TRBD1,CASSYAGGLNTEAFF,TGTGCCAGCAGTTACGCAGGGGGCTTGAACACTGAAGCTTTCTTT
TRBJ1-2,TRBV6-6,NA,10,NA,CASGRSGYTF,TGTGCCAGCGGTAGGAGTGGCTACACCTTC
TRBJ1-1,TRBV16,NA,14,NA,CASSPPLGGNEAFF,TGTGCCAGCAGCCCACCTCTCGGAGGGAATGAAGCTTTCTTT
TRBJ1-6,TRBV27,NA,17,NA,CASSFGGVVRPYSPLHF,TGTGCCAGCAGTTTCGGAGGGGTTGTGAGGCCTTATTCACCCCTCCACTTT
TRBJ2-2,TRBV9,NA,14,TRBD1,CASSPDRVGGELFF,TGTGCCAGCAGCCCTGACAGGGTAGGCGGGGAGCTGTTTTTT
TRBJ2-3,TRBV4-1,once,17,TRBD2,CASSHPSGGGGSDTQYF,TGCGCCAGCAGCCACCCCAGCGGGGGAGGGGGATCAGATACGCAGTATTTT
TRBJ2-1,TRBV10-3,NA,14,NA,CAISETTSSDEQFF,TGTGCCATCAGTGAAACCACTAGTTCAGATGAGCAGTTCTTC
TRBJ2-1,TRBV2,few,17,TRBD2,CASSGGTSGGARNEQFF,TGTGCCAGCAGTGGGGGGACTAGCGGGGGGGCACGGAATGAGCAGTTCTTC
TRBJ2-2,TRBV29-1,NA,16,TRBD2,CSWILAGGGGTGELFF,TGCAGCTGGATACTAGCGGGAGGGGGAGGCACCGGGGAGCTGTTTTTT
TRBJ1-1,TRBV18,NA,14,NA,CASSSPFGVTEAFF,TGTGCCAGCTCATCGCCATTTGGAGTCACTGAAGCTTTCTTT
TRBJ2-2,TRBV11-3,NA,16,NA,CASSFHARLYTGELFF,TGTGCCAGCAGCTTCCACGCCCGACTTTACACCGGGGAGCTGTTTTTT
TRBJ2-2,TRBV9,NA,17,TRBD1,CASSVAPGTGLRGELFF,TGTGCCAGCAGCGTAGCTCCCGGGACAGGGCTGCGCGGGGAGCTGTTTTTT
TRBJ1-1,TRBV14,few,14,TRBD1,CASSQGDRYTEAFF,TGTGCCAGCAGCCAAGGGGACAGATACACTGAAGCTTTCTTT
TRBJ2-6,TRBV7-3,NA,15,NA,CASSLDRSGANVLTF,TGTGCCAGCAGCCTTGACAGGTCTGGGGCCAACGTCCTGACTTTC
TRBJ2-3,TRBV5-1,few,18,TRBD2,CASSLALLAGGSTDTQYF,TGCGCCAGCAGCTTGGCCCTCCTAGCGGGAGGCAGCACAGATACGCAGTATTTT
TRBJ2-2,TRBV19,once,15,NA,CASSIGGGATGELFF,TGTGCCAGTAGTATAGGAGGGGGGGCCACCGGGGAGCTGTTTTTT
TRBJ2-7,TRBV10-1,NA,15,TRBD1,CASRAQGLSSYEQYF,TGCGCCAGCAGGGCACAGGGGTTAAGCTCCTACGAGCAGTACTTC
TRBJ1-1,TRBV28,few,17,NA,CASSFGGEWTANTEAFF,TGTGCCAGCAGTTTCGGGGGGGAATGGACAGCGAACACTGAAGCTTTCTTT
TRBJ2-5,TRBV5-1,NA,16,TRBD2,CASSLGLAGGQETQYF,TGCGCCAGCAGCTTAGGACTAGCGGGAGGCCAAGAGACCCAGTACTTC
TRBJ2-7,TRBV7-2,NA,15,TRBD2,CASSLQVGGPGEQYF,TGTGCCAGCAGCCTCCAGGTGGGAGGGCCAGGAGAGCAGTACTTC
TRBJ2-2,TRBV27,NA,18,TRBD2,CASTHILTSGVVTGELFF,TGTGCCAGCACCCATATACTGACTAGCGGGGTTGTCACCGGGGAGCTGTTTTTT
TRBJ1-2,TRBV6-5,once,14,NA,CASTREGLNYGYTF,TGTGCCAGCACCAGAGAAGGACTTAACTATGGCTACACCTTC
TRBJ2-7,TRBV6-6,NA,14,TRBD1,CASKATGGFDEQYF,TGTGCCAGCAAGGCGACAGGGGGGTTTGACGAGCAGTACTTC
TRBJ1-1,TRBV30,NA,11,TRBD1,CAWATGARAFF,TGTGCCTGGGCAACAGGGGCCAGGGCTTTCTTT
TRBJ2-7,TRBV5-6,once,13,NA,CASSFGTCDEQYF,TGTGCCAGCAGCTTCGGGACATGTGACGAGCAGTACTTC
TRBJ2-7,TRBV4-1,NA,14,TRBD1,CASSLGQGTYEQYF,TGCGCCAGCAGCTTGGGACAGGGGACCTACGAGCAGTACTTC
TRBJ2-7,TRBV7-2,NA,14,NA,CASSRDSGAYEQYF,TGTGCCAGCAGCCGAGATTCAGGGGCATACGAGCAGTACTTC
TRBJ1-5,TRBV6-1,NA,15,NA,CASSEMNLGNQPQHF,TGTGCCAGCAGTGAAATGAACCTCGGGAATCAGCCCCAGCATTTT
TRBJ2-1,TRBV9,NA,17,TRBD2,CASSVRGLSGIYNEQFF,TGTGCCAGCAGCGTCCGCGGCCTCAGCGGGATCTACAATGAGCAGTTCTTC
TRBJ1-3,TRBV11-2,NA,17,NA,CASSPLRGAADGNTIYF,TGTGCCAGCAGCCCCCTCCGGGGTGCGGCGGACGGAAACACCATATATTTT
TRBJ2-1,TRBV30,NA,13,NA,CAWSVGGSNEQFF,TGTGCCTGGAGTGTAGGAGGGAGCAATGAGCAGTTCTTC
TRBJ1-2,TRBV5-1,NA,13,TRBD1,CASSIDRDYGYTF,TGCGCCAGCAGCATTGACAGGGACTATGGCTACACCTTC
TRBJ2-7,TRBV7-8,NA,18,TRBD2,CASSPGTSGTLRGYEQYF,TGTGCCAGCAGCCCCGGGACTAGCGGGACTTTACGGGGCTACGAGCAGTACTTC
TRBJ1-5,TRBV27,NA,15,TRBD1,CASSLDGQGWQPQHF,TGTGCCAGCAGTTTAGATGGACAGGGATGGCAGCCCCAGCATTTT
TRBJ2-7,TRBV7-9,NA,13,NA,CASSLDSSYEQYF,TGTGCCAGCAGCTTAGACAGCTCCTACGAGCAGTACTTC
TRBJ2-7,TRBV28,NA,11,NA,CASSVLYEQYF,TGTGCCAGCAGCGTCCTCTACGAGCAGTACTTC
TRBJ1-1,TRBV6-6,few,16,NA,CASSPPVQGRNTEAFF,TGTGCCAGCAGTCCGCCCGTTCAGGGGCGAAACACTGAAGCTTTCTTT
TRBJ1-2,TRBV11-2,NA,14,NA,CASSQPWGGTGYTF,TGTGCCAGCAGCCAACCGTGGGGGGGTACTGGCTACACCTTC
TRBJ1-2,TRBV9,NA,13,NA,CASSVELTGGYTF,TGTGCCAGCAGCGTAGAACTCACCGGGGGCTACACCTTC
TRBJ2-3,TRBV5-4,NA,13,TRBD1,CASSGTGTDTQYF,TGTGCCAGCAGCGGGACAGGGACAGATACGCAGTATTTT
TRBJ1-2,TRBV6-4,NA,15,TRBD1,CASSEQGAANYGYTF,TGTGCCAGCAGTGAACAGGGGGCTGCTAACTATGGCTACACCTTC
TRBJ1-3,TRBV2,NA,16,NA,CASSESRAGSGNTIYF,TGTGCCAGCAGTGAATCCAGGGCCGGCTCTGGAAACACCATATATTTT
TRBJ2-3,TRBV7-8,NA,15,TRBD1,CASSPPGTGRDTQYF,TGTGCCAGCAGCCCCCCGGGGACAGGCAGGGATACGCAGTATTTT
TRBJ2-5,TRBV6-1,once,13,NA,CASSVDYQETQYF,TGTGCCAGCAGTGTGGACTATCAAGAGACCCAGTACTTC
TRBJ1-2,TRBV14,NA,15,NA,CASSRLQGFNYGYTF,TGTGCCAGCAGCCGACTACAGGGCTTTAACTATGGCTACACCTTC
TRBJ2-3,TRBV29-1,NA,13,NA,CSVVGAGTDTQYF,TGCAGCGTTGTAGGGGCCGGCACAGATACGCAGTATTTT
TRBJ2-5,TRBV30,NA,12,NA,CAWSGMAETQYF,TGTGCCTGGAGCGGGATGGCAGAGACCCAGTACTTC
TRBJ1-2,TRBV2,NA,14,NA,CASRFRLGLGGYTF,TGTGCCAGCCGCTTCAGACTGGGTTTGGGTGGCTACACCTTC
TRBJ2-5,TRBV5-1,NA,17,NA,CASSPWGGGANQETQYF,TGCGCCAGCAGCCCTTGGGGAGGAGGGGCTAACCAAGAGACCCAGTACTTC
TRBJ2-2,TRBV6-5,NA,16,TRBD2,CASSYSTGGNTGELFF,TGTGCCAGCAGTTACTCGACGGGGGGAAACACCGGGGAGCTGTTTTTT
TRBJ2-2,TRBV2,NA,16,TRBD2,CASSRGLAGGPGELFF,TGTGCCAGCAGTAGGGGACTAGCGGGAGGGCCTGGGGAGCTGTTTTTT
TRBJ2-7,TRBV4-3,few,15,NA,CASSQGLGGSYEQYF,TGCGCCAGCAGCCAAGGGCTTGGAGGATCCTACGAGCAGTACTTC
TRBJ2-7,TRBV18,many,14,NA,CASSPQGVSYEQYF,TGTGCCAGCTCACCCCAGGGTGTTTCCTACGAGCAGTACTTC